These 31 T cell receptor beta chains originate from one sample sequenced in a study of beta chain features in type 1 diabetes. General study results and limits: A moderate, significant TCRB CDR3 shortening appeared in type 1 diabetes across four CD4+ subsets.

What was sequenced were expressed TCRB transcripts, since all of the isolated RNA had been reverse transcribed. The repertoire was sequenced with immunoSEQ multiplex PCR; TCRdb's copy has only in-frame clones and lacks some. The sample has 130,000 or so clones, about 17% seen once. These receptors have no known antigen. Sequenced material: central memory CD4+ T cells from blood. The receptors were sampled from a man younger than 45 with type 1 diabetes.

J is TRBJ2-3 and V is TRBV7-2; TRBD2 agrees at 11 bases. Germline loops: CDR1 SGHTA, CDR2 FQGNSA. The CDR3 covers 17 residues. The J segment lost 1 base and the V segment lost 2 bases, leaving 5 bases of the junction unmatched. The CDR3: CASSLIAGGQGTDTQYF. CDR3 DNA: TGTGCCAGCAGCTTAATAGCGGGGGGGCAGGGCACAGATACGCAGTATTTT. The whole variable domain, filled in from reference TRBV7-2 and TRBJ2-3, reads GAGVSQSPSNKVTEKGKDVELRCDPISGHTALYWYRQSLGQGLEFLIYFQGNSAPDKSGLPSDRFSAERTGGSVSTLTIQRTQQEDSAVYLCASSLIAGGQGTDTQYFGPGTRLTVL.

For the CDR3, the DNA is TGCAGCGTTTCCAGGGACAAAGAGACCCAGTACTTC. Translating it yields CSVSRDKETQYF. V usage is TRBV29-1 and J usage is TRBJ2-5, with a tentative D call TRBD1 (6 bases). Deletions cut 5 bases from V and 3 bases from J, with 10 bases between. CDR1 and CDR2 from the germline V gene are SQVTM and ANQGSEA. The CDR3 runs 12 residues.

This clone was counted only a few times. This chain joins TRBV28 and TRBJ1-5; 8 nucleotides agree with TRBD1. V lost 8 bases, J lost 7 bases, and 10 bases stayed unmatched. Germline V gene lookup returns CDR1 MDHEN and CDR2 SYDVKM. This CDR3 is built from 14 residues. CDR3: CASGRTGSVQPQHF. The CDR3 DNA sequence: TGTGCCAGCGGGCGGACAGGGTCGGTACAGCCCCAGCATTTT.

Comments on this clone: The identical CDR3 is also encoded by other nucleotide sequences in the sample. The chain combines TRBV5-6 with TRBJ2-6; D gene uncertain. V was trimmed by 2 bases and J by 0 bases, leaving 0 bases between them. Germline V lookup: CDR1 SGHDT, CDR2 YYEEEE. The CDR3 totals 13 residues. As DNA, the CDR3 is TGTGCCAGCAGCTTCTCTGGGGCCAACGTCCTGACTTTC. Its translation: CASSFSGANVLTF. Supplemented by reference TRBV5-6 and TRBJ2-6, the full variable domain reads DAGVTQSPTHLIKTRGQQVTLRCSPKSGHDTVSWYQQALGQGPQFIFQYYEEEERQRGNFPDRFSGHQFPNYSSELNVNALLLGDSALYLCASSFSGANVLTFGAGSRLTVL.

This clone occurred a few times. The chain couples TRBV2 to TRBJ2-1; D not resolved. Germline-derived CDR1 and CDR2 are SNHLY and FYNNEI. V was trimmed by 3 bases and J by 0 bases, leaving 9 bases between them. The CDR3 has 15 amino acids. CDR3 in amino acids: CASSDGASSYNEQFF. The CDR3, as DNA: TGTGCCAGCAGTGATGGAGCTAGCTCCTACAATGAGCAGTTCTTC.

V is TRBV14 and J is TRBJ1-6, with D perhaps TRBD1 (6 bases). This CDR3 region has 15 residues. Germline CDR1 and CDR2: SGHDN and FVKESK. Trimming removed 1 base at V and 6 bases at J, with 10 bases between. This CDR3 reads CASSQGQGINSPLHF. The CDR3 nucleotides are TGTGCCAGCAGCCAAGGCCAGGGGATTAATTCACCCCTCCACTTT.

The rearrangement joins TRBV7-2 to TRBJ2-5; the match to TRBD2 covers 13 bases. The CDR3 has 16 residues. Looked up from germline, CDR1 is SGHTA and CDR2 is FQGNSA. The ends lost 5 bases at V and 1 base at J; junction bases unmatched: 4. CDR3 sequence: CASSQTSGGFQETQYF. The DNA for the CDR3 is TGTGCCAGCAGCCAGACTAGCGGGGGGTTCCAAGAGACCCAGTACTTC.

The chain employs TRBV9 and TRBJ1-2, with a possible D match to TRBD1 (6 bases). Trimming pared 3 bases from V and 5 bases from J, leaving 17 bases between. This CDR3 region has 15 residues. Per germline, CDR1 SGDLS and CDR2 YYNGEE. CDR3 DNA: TGTGCCAGCAGCGCTGACAATGACAGGCGGTATGGCTACACCTTC. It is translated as CASSADNDRRYGYTF.

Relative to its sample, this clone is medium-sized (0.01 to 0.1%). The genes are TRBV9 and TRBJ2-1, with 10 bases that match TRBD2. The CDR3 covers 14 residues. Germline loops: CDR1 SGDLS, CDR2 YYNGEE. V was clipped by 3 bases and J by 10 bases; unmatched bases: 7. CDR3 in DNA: TGTGCCAGCAGCGAAGCGGGGGGGCCTATGGAGCAGTTCTTC. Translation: CASSEAGGPMEQFF. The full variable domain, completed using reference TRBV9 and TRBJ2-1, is DSGVTQTPKHLITATGQRVTLRCSPRSGDLSVYWYQQSLDQGLQFLIQYYNGEERAKGNILERFSAQQFPDLHSELNLSSLELGDSALYFCASSEAGGPMEQFFGPGTRLTVL.

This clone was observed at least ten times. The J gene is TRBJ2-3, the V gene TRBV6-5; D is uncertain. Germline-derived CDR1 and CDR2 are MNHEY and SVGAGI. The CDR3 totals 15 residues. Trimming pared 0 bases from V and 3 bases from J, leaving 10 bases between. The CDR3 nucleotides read TGTGCCAGCAGTTACTCGGGCAGCCGGACAGATACGCAGTATTTT. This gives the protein CASSYSGSRTDTQYF.

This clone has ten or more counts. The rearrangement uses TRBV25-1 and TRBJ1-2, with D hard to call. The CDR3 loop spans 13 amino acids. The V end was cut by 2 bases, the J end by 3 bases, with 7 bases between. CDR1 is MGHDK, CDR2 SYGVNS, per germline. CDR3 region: CASSEDGDYGYTF. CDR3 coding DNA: TGTGCCAGCAGTGAAGATGGGGACTATGGCTACACCTTC.

Here the CDR3 reads CASSHGTSGGLSYNEQFF. The CDR3 DNA sequence: TGCGCCAGCAGCCATGGGACTAGCGGGGGCCTTTCCTACAATGAGCAGTTCTTC. The chain links TRBV4-3 to TRBJ2-1, with TRBD2 matching 14 bases. Losses at the gene ends were 3 bases for V and 1 base for J; bases not matched to a gene: 5. The CDR3 loop spans 18 amino acids. Germline CDR1 reads LGHNA; CDR2 reads YSLEER.

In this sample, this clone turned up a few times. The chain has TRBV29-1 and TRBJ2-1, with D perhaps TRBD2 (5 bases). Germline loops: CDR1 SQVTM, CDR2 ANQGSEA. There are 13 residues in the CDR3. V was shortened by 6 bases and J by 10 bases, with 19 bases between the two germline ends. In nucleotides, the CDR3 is TGCAGCGTGCGAGCGGCGGGCAACGGAGAGCAGTTCTTC. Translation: CSVRAAGNGEQFF.

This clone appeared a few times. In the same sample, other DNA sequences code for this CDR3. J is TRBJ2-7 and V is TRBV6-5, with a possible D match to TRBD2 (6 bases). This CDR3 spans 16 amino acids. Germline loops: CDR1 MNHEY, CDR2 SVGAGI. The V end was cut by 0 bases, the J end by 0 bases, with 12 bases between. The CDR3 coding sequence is TGTGCCAGCAGTTACTCGACCGGGGGTAGCTCCTACGAGCAGTACTTC. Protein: CASSYSTGGSSYEQYF.

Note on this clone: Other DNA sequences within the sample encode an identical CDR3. Written as DNA, the CDR3 is TGTGCCAGCAGCTCCGGGCCCTACGAGCAGTACTTC. As protein: CASSSGPYEQYF. The chain recombines TRBV5-6 with TRBJ2-7; D is ambiguous. CDR1 is SGHDT and CDR2 is YYEEEE in the germline V gene. This CDR3 has 12 residues. V was trimmed by 3 bases and J by 2 bases, leaving 6 bases between them.

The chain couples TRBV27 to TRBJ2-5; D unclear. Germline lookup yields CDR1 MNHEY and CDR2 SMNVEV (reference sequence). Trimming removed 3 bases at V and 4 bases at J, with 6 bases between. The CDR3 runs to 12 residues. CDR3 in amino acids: CASSLEGETQYF. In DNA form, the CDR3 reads TGTGCCAGCAGTTTGGAAGGAGAGACCCAGTACTTC.

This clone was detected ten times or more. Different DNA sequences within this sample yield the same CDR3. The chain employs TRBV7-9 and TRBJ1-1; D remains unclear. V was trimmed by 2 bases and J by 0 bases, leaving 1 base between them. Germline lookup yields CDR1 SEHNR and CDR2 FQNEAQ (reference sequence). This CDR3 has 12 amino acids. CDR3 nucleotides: TGTGCCAGCAGCTTAATGAACACTGAAGCTTTCTTT. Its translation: CASSLMNTEAFF.

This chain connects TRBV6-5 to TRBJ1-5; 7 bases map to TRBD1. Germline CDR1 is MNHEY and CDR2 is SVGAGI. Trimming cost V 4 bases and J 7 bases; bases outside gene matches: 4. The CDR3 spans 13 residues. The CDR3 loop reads CASSSSGGQPQHF. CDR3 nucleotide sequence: TGTGCCAGCAGTTCGTCAGGGGGACAGCCCCAGCATTTT.

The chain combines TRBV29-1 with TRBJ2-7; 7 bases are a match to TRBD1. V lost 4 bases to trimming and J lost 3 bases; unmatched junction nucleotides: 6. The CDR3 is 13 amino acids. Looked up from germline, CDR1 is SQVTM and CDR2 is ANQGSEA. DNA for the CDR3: TGCAGCGTTGGGGGACAGTTCCTCTACGAGCAGTACTTC. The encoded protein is CSVGGQFLYEQYF.

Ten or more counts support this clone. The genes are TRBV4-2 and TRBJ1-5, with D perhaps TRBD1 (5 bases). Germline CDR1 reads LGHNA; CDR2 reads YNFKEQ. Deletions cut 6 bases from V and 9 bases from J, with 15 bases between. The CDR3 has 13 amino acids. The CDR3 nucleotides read TGTGCCAGCAGTCCCACAAGGGACTCGCCCCAGCATTTT. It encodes CASSPTRDSPQHF.

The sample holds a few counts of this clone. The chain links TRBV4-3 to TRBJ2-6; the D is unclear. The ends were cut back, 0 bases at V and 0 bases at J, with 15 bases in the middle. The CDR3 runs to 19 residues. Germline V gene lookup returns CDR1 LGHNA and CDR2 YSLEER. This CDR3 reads CASSQEKSVGISGANVLTF. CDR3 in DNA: TGCGCCAGCAGCCAAGAAAAAAGCGTTGGCATCTCTGGGGCCAACGTCCTGACTTTC.

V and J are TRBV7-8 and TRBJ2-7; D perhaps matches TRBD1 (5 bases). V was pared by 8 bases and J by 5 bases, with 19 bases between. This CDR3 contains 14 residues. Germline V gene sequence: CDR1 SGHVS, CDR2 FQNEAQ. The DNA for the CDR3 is TGTGCCAGCGCTAGGCAGGGTCTATTGAACGAGCAGTACTTC. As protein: CASARQGLLNEQYF. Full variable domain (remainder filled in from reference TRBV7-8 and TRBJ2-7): GAGVSQSPRYKVAKRGQDVALRCDPISGHVSLFWYQQALGQGPEFLTYFQNEAQLDKSGLPSDRFFAERPEGSVSTLKIQRTQQEDSAVYLCASARQGLLNEQYFGPGTRLTVT.

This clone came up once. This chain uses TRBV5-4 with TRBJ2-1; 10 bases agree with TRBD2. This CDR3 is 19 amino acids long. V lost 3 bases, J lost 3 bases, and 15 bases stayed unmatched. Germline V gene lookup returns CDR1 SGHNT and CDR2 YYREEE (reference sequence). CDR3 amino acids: CASSSGTSELRGYYNEQFF. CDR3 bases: TGTGCCAGCAGCTCCGGGACTAGCGAGCTAAGGGGGTACTACAATGAGCAGTTCTTC.

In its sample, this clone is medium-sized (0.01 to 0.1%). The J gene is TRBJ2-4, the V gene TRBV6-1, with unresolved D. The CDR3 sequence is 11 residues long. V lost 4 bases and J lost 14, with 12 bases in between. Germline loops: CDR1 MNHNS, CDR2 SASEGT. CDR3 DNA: TGTGCCAGCAGTGTAGAAAGGGATAAGTACTTC. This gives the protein CASSVERDKYF.

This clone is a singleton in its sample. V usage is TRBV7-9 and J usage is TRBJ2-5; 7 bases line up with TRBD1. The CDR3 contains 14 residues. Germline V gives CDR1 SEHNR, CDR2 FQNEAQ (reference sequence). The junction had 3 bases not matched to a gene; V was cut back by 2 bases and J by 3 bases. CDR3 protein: CASSLTGTEETQYF. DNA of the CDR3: TGTGCCAGCAGCTTAACCGGGACAGAAGAGACCCAGTACTTC.

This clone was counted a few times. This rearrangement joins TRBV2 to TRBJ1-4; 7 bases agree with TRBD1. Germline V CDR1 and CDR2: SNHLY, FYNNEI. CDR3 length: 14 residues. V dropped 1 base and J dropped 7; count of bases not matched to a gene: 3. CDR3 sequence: CASSEGRGIEKLFF. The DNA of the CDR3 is TGTGCCAGCAGTGAAGGCAGGGGGATTGAAAAACTGTTTTTT.

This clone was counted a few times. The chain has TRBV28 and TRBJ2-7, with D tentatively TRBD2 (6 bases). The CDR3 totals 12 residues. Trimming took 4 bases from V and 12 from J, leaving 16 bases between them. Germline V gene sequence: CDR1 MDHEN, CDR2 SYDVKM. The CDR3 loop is CASSSGTSGVYF. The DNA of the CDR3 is TGTGCCAGCAGTTCGGGGACGTCGGGGGTGTACTTC.

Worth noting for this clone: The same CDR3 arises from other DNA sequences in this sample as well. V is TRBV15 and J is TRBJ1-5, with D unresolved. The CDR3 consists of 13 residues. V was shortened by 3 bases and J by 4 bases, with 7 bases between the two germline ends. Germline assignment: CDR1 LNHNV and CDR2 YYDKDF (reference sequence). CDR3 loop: CATSRSVNQPQHF. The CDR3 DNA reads TGTGCCACCAGCAGGTCAGTTAATCAGCCCCAGCATTTT. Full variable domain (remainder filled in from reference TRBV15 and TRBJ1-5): DAMVIQNPRYQVTQFGKPVTLSCSQTLNHNVMYWYQQKSSQAPKLLFHYYDKDFNNEADTPDNFQSRRPNTSFCFLDIRSPGLGDTAMYLCATSRSVNQPQHFGDGTRLSIL.

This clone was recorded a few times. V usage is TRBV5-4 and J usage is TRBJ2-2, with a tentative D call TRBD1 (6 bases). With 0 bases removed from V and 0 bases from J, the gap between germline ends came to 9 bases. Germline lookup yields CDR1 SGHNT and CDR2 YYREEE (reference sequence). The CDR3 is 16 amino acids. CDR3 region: CASSLVHRANTGELFF. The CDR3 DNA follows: TGTGCCAGCAGCTTGGTACACAGGGCGAACACCGGGGAGCTGTTTTTT.

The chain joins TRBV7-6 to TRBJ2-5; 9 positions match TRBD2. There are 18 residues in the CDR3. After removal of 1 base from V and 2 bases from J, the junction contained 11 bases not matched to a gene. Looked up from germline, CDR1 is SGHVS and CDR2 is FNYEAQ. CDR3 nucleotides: TGTGCCAGCAGCTTAGAAGCTGTCGCTAGCGGGATGCAAGAGACCCAGTACTTC. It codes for CASSLEAVASGMQETQYF.

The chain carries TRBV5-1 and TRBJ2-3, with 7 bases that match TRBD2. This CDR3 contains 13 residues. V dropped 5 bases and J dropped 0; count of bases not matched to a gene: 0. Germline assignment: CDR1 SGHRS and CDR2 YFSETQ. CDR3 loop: CASSSGSTDTQYF. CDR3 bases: TGCGCCAGCAGTAGCGGGAGCACAGATACGCAGTATTTT.